This T cell receptor beta chain was recovered during a study of blood T cell repertoires in COVID-19. Turning to the study itself: PBMCs, B-cell-depleted T cells, or T cells were the source of the cDNA or gDNA that made up the material.

Germline CDR1 SGHTS, CDR2 YDEGEE. Trimming stripped 0 bases from V and 6 bases from J, with 11 bases between. The CDR3 sequence is 14 residues long. In the original workflow: Reference gene primer amplification gave estimated nucleated cell counts. The assay was immunoSEQ multiplex PCR, and TCRdb's table has in-frame clones only and misses some. V, J and clone size were drawn from that table, and D and trimming were deduced from the DNA. The sample comprises around 130,000 clones, more than 70% of which are singletons, and roughly an eighth rests with the top ten. This clone appeared a single time. Sequencing was done on a sample of peripheral blood. The TCR sequence derives from a woman aged 25 to 39 who had recovered from COVID-19. The J gene is TRBJ2-3, the V gene TRBV5-8; TRBD2 might be the D (5 bases). The CDR3 loop is CASSLVGSSDTQYF. The CDR3 nucleotides are TGTGCCAGCAGCTTGGTGGGGAGCTCGGATACGCAGTATTTT.